This T cell receptor beta chain was sequenced during a study of T cells in Graves' hyperthyroidism and ophthalmopathy. Study as a whole: Upon initial diagnosis and before any treatment, peripheral blood was collected.

The CDR3 regions of TCR beta were amplified from RNA transcripts. Carried out on the TCR CDR3, a first-round RT-PCR used the HTBI primer set. TCRdb re-analysed the multiplex PCR reads in MiXCR, keeping a single row per CDR3 protein. The table includes around 350,000 distinct CDR3 sequences, roughly 13% detected once. Points on this clonotype: What it binds is not known.

General study points: Most thyroid-expanded clonotypes above 0.001 were also found in blood.

In germline, CDR1 is SGHRS, CDR2 YFSETQ. V was pared by 3 bases and J by 2 bases, with 5 bases of the junction left unmatched. The CDR3 sequence is 17 residues long. Participants, patients aged 18 to 65, had newly diagnosed hyperthyroidism with a duration under 2 months. This TCR derives from a woman aged 18-35 years with Graves' hyperthyroidism. Sequencing was carried out using blood. V usage is TRBV5-1 and J usage is TRBJ2-5, with 15 bases fitting TRBD2. CDR3 in DNA: TGCGCCAGCAGCTCTGGGACTAGCGGGGGGACTCAAGAGACCCAGTACTTC. Translation: CASSSGTSGGTQETQYF.